The 7 T cell receptor beta chains given below trace back to one sample, sequenced in a study of shared clonotypes between healthy human individuals. Produced via immunoSEQ multiplex PCR; TCRdb's table is partial and in-frame only. The data contain about 1.1 million clones, approximately 77% of them singletons. Sample: memory CD4+ T cells from PBMCs. The subset is: CD45RA-negative fraction. These receptors were collected from a man in his late teens or twenties in good health. Some clones in this sample may be carry-over from other donors' samples.

The chain combines TRBV15 with TRBJ2-7; D may be TRBD2 (6 bases). Trimming took 0 bases from V and 5 from J, leaving 11 bases between them. Germline-derived CDR1 and CDR2 are LNHNV and YYDKDF (reference sequence). The CDR3 spans 14 residues. Here the CDR3 DNA reads TGTGCCACCAGCAGAGAGGGGGGAAACCACGAGCAGTACTTC. Its protein is CATSREGGNHEQYF.

The chain is built from TRBV10-2 and TRBJ2-2; perhaps TRBD1 as D (6 bases). Germline lookup yields CDR1 WSHSY and CDR2 SAAADI. The CDR3 has 15 amino acids. Deletions cut 6 bases from V and 2 bases from J, with 13 bases between. The CDR3 is CASRRNRDNTGELFF. Written as DNA, the CDR3 is TGCGCCAGCAGGAGGAACAGGGATAACACCGGGGAGCTGTTTTTT.

This clone was picked up many times. Other DNA sequences from this sample encode an identical CDR3 as well. The chain links TRBV29-1 to TRBJ1-1; no firm D call. Trimming removed 7 bases at V and 1 base at J, with 4 bases between. Germline CDR1 is SQVTM and CDR2 is ANQGSEA. The CDR3 has 10 residues. The CDR3 protein is CSARNTEAFF. The CDR3, as DNA: TGCAGCGCCAGGAACACTGAAGCTTTCTTT.

This clone was counted between two and nine times. J is TRBJ2-7 and V is TRBV11-2; 7 bases are shared with TRBD2. CDR3 length: 15 amino acids. Per germline, CDR1 SGHAT and CDR2 FQNNGV. V dropped 5 bases and J dropped 0; count of bases not matched to a gene: 7. The CDR3 nucleotides are TGTGCCAGCAGCCCCAAAGCGGGGTCCTCCTACGAGCAGTACTTC. This sequence encodes CASSPKAGSSYEQYF.

The rearrangement uses TRBV20-1 and TRBJ2-7; D remains unclear. The CDR3 is 11 amino acids. The V end was cut by 7 bases, the J end by 6 bases, with 13 bases between. The germline V gene encodes CDR1 DFQATT and CDR2 SNEGSKA (reference sequence). CDR3 in DNA: TGCAGTGTAAAGGTGGGTCCCGAGCAGTACTTC. Translating gives CSVKVGPEQYF.

The chain is built from TRBV5-1 and TRBJ2-1, with TRBD1 as a possible D gene (5 bases). Deletions cut 1 base from V and 0 bases from J, with 17 bases between. Germline lookup yields CDR1 SGHRS and CDR2 YFSETQ. This CDR3 is built from 18 residues. Here the CDR3 reads CASSLRRDSQSSYNEQFF. CDR3 in DNA: TGCGCCAGCAGCTTGCGTCGAGACAGCCAGAGCTCCTACAATGAGCAGTTCTTC.

The gene calls are TRBV6-6 and TRBJ2-2; 8 nucleotides line up with TRBD1. There are 16 residues in the CDR3. Germline CDR1 is MNHNY and CDR2 is SVGAGI (reference sequence). V shed 7 bases and J 1 base; nucleotides not matched to a gene: 8. DNA for the CDR3: TGTGCCAGCATGAGGCCGGGACAGGAGAACACCGGGGAGCTGTTTTTT. Its protein product is CASMRPGQENTGELFF.